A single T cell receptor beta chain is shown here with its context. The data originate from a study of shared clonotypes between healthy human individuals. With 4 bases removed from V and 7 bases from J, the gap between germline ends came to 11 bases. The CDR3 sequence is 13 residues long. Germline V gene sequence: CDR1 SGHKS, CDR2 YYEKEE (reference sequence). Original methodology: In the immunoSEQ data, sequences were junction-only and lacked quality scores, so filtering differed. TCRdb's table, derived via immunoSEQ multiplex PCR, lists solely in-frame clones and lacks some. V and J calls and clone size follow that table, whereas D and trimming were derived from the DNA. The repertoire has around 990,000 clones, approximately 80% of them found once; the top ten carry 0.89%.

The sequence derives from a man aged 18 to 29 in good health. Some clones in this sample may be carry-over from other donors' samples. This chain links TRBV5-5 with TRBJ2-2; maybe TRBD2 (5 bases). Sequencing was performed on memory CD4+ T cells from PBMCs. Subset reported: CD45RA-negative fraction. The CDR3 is CASSPGVHGELFF. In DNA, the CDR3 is TGTGCCAGCAGCCCCGGGGTCCACGGGGAGCTGTTTTTT. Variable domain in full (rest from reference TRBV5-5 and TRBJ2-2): DAGVTQSPTHLIKTRGQQVTLRCSPISGHKSVSWYQQVLGQGPQFIFQYYEKEERGRGNFPDRFSARQFPNYSSELNVNALLLGDSALYLCASSPGVHGELFFGEGSRLTVL.